The present entry profiles one T cell receptor beta chain with its context. Its target is unknown. This CDR3 comprises 15 residues. The record originates from a study of T cells expressing NK-cell markers. Overall study: In sorted CD3+CD56+NKG2C+, CD3+CD56+NKG2C- and CD3+CD56-NKG2C+ T cells, TCR beta repertoires were obtained. Eight donors were sequenced, of whom seven were HCMV-seropositive, while the remaining one was HCMV-seronegative.

General observations from the study: In a handful of donors, dominant clonotypes made up about 25-65% of CD3+CD56-NKG2C+ cells.

The authors generated TCR beta cDNA through 5'RACE template switching with UMIs. Each CDR3 protein gets one entry in TCRdb, which reprocessed the 5' RACE reads and gives no DNA. The sample totals 250,000 to 300,000 distinct CDR3 sequences. Sequenced sample: blood T cells: a sorted CD56 or NKG2C T cell subset, CD4+ or CD8+ T cells, or bulk PBMC T cells (not recorded which). This sequence joins TRBV23-1 and TRBJ1-5; TCRdb's D call of TRBD1 is untestable without DNA. TRBV23-1 is an ORF, and what it does is uncertain. The sequence was collected from a man between 18 and 29 years old in good health. The CDR3 loop is CASSQSMGGDQPQHF.